The entry that follows covers one T cell receptor beta chain sequence. What it recognizes is unknown. Generation of TCR beta cDNA was performed by 5'RACE template switching incorporating UMIs. Using the 5' RACE reads, TCRdb records one entry per CDR3 protein without DNA. Its listing shows under 500,000 distinct CDR3 sequences. These data come from a study of T cells expressing NK-cell markers. The CDR3 length is 15 residues. The germline CDR1 and CDR2 sequences are SQVTM and ANQGSEA. Study-wide results and caveats: Five or six donors showed dominant NKG2C+ clonotypes comprising roughly 1.0-7.5% of their CD8+ T cells.

The sample consisted of blood T cells: a sorted CD56 or NKG2C T cell subset, CD4+ or CD8+ T cells, or bulk PBMC T cells (not recorded which). This TCR was recovered from a woman aged 18-70 years in good health. This chain joins TRBV29-1 and TRBJ1-5; with no DNA, the TCRdb D assignment of TRBD1 cannot be verified. This CDR3 is CSVRTGMSSNQPQHF.